The 31 T cell receptor beta chains presented below share a single source sample, sequenced in a study of blood T cell repertoires in COVID-19. Sequenced by immunoSEQ multiplex PCR; TCRdb stores in-frame clones only, minus some. The repertoire consists of over 75,000 clones, with 70% to 85% occurring once and the leading ten covering more than 9%. Sequencing input: peripheral blood. These TCRs come from a man between 65 and 85 years old with acute or convalescent COVID-19.

CDR3 in DNA: TGTGCCAGCAGCTACGACATCTCTGGAAACACCATATATTTT. Encoded protein: CASSYDISGNTIYF. V is TRBV14 and J is TRBJ1-3; D not certain. The V and J ends lost 5 bases and 0 bases respectively, with 8 bases between them. CDR1 is SGHDN, CDR2 FVKESK, per germline. CDR3 length: 14 residues.

The genes are TRBV6-5 and TRBJ1-6, with 7 bases matching TRBD1. The CDR3 runs to 15 residues. The V gene's germline CDR1 is MNHEY and CDR2 SVGAGI. V lost 5 bases, J lost 7 bases, and 8 bases stayed unmatched. The CDR3 loop is CASSPKQGQNSPLHF. The CDR3 region has the DNA TGTGCCAGCAGTCCGAAACAGGGGCAGAATTCACCCCTCCACTTT.

The V gene is TRBV7-6, the J gene TRBJ2-7; D is possibly TRBD2 (6 bases). This CDR3 is 13 amino acids long. CDR1 is SGHVS, CDR2 FNYEAQ, per germline. V dropped 5 bases and J dropped 5 bases, with 13 bases sitting between them. CDR3 residues: CASSPQRGNEQYF. The CDR3, as DNA: TGTGCCAGCAGCCCCCAACGGGGGAACGAGCAGTACTTC.

J is TRBJ1-3 and V is TRBV19, with a weak D call TRBD1 (5 bases). Germline-derived CDR1 and CDR2 are LNHDA and SQIVND (reference sequence). This CDR3 is built from 16 residues. Trimming took 6 bases from V and 0 from J, leaving 15 bases between them. The CDR3 region is CASRRTLGGSGNTIYF. DNA for the CDR3: TGTGCCAGTAGGAGGACCCTGGGGGGCTCTGGAAACACCATATATTTT.

In this sample, this clone turned up once. The V call is TRBV28, the J call TRBJ2-3; TRBD2 matches at 8 bases. The CDR3 contains 15 residues. Per the germline V gene, CDR1 is MDHEN and CDR2 is SYDVKM. The V and J ends lost 5 bases and 3 bases, in that order; junction bases with no gene match: 7. The CDR3 bases are TGTGCCAGCAGTGGGAGCGGGAGTGGTACAGATACGCAGTATTTT. Amino acids: CASSGSGSGTDTQYF.

The J gene is TRBJ1-1, the V gene TRBV29-1; D possibly corresponds to TRBD1 (6 bases). The germline CDR1 and CDR2 sequences are SQVTM and ANQGSEA. This CDR3 spans 13 amino acids. V dropped 1 base and J dropped 3 bases, with 9 bases sitting between them. CDR3 sequence: CSVEGWTDTEAFF. CDR3 DNA sequence: TGCAGCGTTGAAGGGTGGACAGACACTGAAGCTTTCTTT.

The genes are TRBV5-1 and TRBJ2-2; 10 bases map to TRBD2. The CDR3 spans 16 residues. J was trimmed by 2 bases and V by 4 bases; bases with no gene match: 5. Per the germline V gene, CDR1 is SGHRS and CDR2 is YFSETQ. The CDR3 DNA is TGCGCCAGCAGCCGCGGACTAGCGGTAAACACCGGGGAGCTGTTTTTT. Residues: CASSRGLAVNTGELFF. Combining the CDR3 with reference TRBV5-1 and TRBJ2-2 gives the whole variable domain KAGVTQTPRYLIKTRGQQVTLSCSPISGHRSVSWYQQTPGQGLQFLFEYFSETQRNKGNFPGRFSGRQFSNSRSEMNVSTLELGDSALYLCASSRGLAVNTGELFFGEGSRLTVL.

This chain connects TRBV10-3 to TRBJ1-6, with D hard to call. Germline V gives CDR1 ENHRY, CDR2 SYGVKD. This CDR3 has 18 residues. Trimming took off 1 base at V and 9 bases at J, with 22 bases between the two ends. CDR3 coding DNA: TGTGCCATCAGTGAGTTGGCCGTTGATTTCGCCCCGGGTTCACCCCTCCACTTT. Protein: CAISELAVDFAPGSPLHF.

V is TRBV9 and J is TRBJ1-1; TRBD1 is a possible D gene (6 bases). Germline assignment: CDR1 SGDLS and CDR2 YYNGEE. This CDR3 has 14 amino acids. V lost 0 bases and J lost 5, with 11 bases in between. The CDR3 protein is CASSVAGVGTEAFF. CDR3 bases: TGTGCCAGCAGCGTAGCAGGGGTGGGGACTGAAGCTTTCTTT.

This clone was recorded once. CDR3 bases: TGCGCCAGCAGTCTCCCCCCAGGCCCTGGAAACACCATATATTTT. Amino acid sequence: CASSLPPGPGNTIYF. The J gene is TRBJ1-3, the V gene TRBV23-1; D is uncertain. TRBV23-1 is annotated as an ORF whose role is uncertain. The length of the CDR3 is 15 residues. V was cut by 4 bases and J by 2 bases, with 12 bases left in between.

The chain employs TRBV28 and TRBJ2-7; 7 nucleotides agree with TRBD2. The CDR3 contains 14 residues. V lost 3 bases and J lost 5; bases outside the gene matches: 7. Germline assignment: CDR1 MDHEN and CDR2 SYDVKM. CDR3 amino acids: CASSLGGRSHEQYF. The CDR3 DNA reads as TGTGCCAGCAGTTTGGGAGGGAGAAGCCACGAGCAGTACTTC.

The rearrangement links TRBV6-1 to TRBJ1-2, with a weak D call TRBD1 (6 bases). The CDR3 runs 13 residues. Germline values: CDR1 MNHNS, CDR2 SASEGT. V lost 3 bases to trimming and J lost 5 bases, with 10 bases between them. CDR3 DNA sequence: TGTGCCAGCAGTGAGGGACAAATGTATGGCTACACCTTC. It yields the protein CASSEGQMYGYTF.

The chain couples TRBV3-1 (or the pseudogene TRBV3-2) to TRBJ2-3, with 9 bases fitting TRBD2. The CDR3 is made up of 16 amino acids. The J segment lost 5 bases and the V segment lost 4 bases, leaving 10 bases of the junction unmatched. CDR1 LGHDT and CDR2 YNNKEL come from the germline V gene (reference sequence). CDR3 bases: TGTGCCAGCAGCCGACGGGGAGCGGGGGGCCGAGATACGCAGTATTTT. Translation: CASSRRGAGGRDTQYF.

This clone turned up a few times. The chain recombines TRBV5-8 with TRBJ2-7, with 9 bases that match TRBD1. Germline CDR1 SGHTS, CDR2 YDEGEE. Germline trimming cut 4 bases from V and 3 bases from J; bases unmatched to any gene: 11. The CDR3 covers 16 residues. This CDR3 reads CASSPRPGTGNYEQYF. The CDR3 region has the DNA TGTGCCAGCAGCCCGCGCCCCGGGACAGGGAACTACGAGCAGTACTTC.

This chain uses TRBV18 with TRBJ2-7; weak D call: TRBD1 (5 bases). Trimming cost V 2 bases and J 1 base, with 12 bases left between them. In germline, CDR1 is KGHSH, CDR2 LQKENI. The CDR3 is 15 residues long. The chain's CDR3 is CASSPIREGSYEQYF. The DNA for the CDR3 is TGTGCCAGCTCACCAATCAGGGAAGGATCCTACGAGCAGTACTTC.

The chain uses TRBV18 and TRBJ2-5; D is uncertain. V lost 2 bases and J lost 1, with 5 bases in between. CDR3 length: 13 residues. Germline V gene sequence: CDR1 KGHSH, CDR2 LQKENI. CDR3 sequence: CASSPVSQETQYF. The CDR3 DNA reads as TGTGCCAGCTCACCAGTTAGCCAAGAGACCCAGTACTTC.

The chain links TRBV20-1 to TRBJ1-6; a possible D gene is TRBD1 (5 bases). The CDR3 loop spans 11 amino acids. CDR1 and CDR2 from the germline V gene are DFQATT and SNEGSKA (reference sequence). Trimming pared 4 bases from V and 15 bases from J, leaving 13 bases between. The CDR3 reads CSATGMAGLHF. The CDR3 nucleotides are TGCAGTGCTACAGGGATGGCAGGCCTCCACTTT.

The gene calls are TRBV6-6 and TRBJ1-5, with D unresolved. The CDR3 spans 14 residues. Trimming cost V 7 bases and J 4 bases, with 14 bases left between them. CDR1 is MNHNY, CDR2 SVGAGI, per germline (reference sequence). The CDR3 loop reads CASNLRTENQPQHF. The CDR3 region has the DNA TGTGCCAGCAACCTAAGGACTGAAAATCAGCCCCAGCATTTT.

The J gene is TRBJ2-1, the V gene TRBV30; 11 bases match TRBD1. CDR3 length: 14 amino acids. J gave up 7 bases and V 3 bases, and 5 bases lay outside the gene matches. Germline V gene lookup returns CDR1 GTSNPN and CDR2 SVGIG (reference sequence). The CDR3 sequence is CAWSKDRGRNEQFF. The CDR3 DNA reads as TGTGCCTGGAGCAAGGACAGGGGGCGAAATGAGCAGTTCTTC.

The chain is built from TRBV11-3 and TRBJ1-1, with no clear D. CDR3 size: 15 residues. V gave up 3 bases and J gave up 6 bases, with 17 bases separating them. CDR1 is SGHNT and CDR2 is YENEEA in the germline V gene. The CDR3 sequence: CASSFDIRLHAEAFF. The CDR3 nucleotides read TGTGCCAGCAGCTTCGACATTCGGCTCCACGCTGAAGCTTTCTTT.

This clone has a handful of counts. The chain uses TRBV25-1 and TRBJ1-4; 7 bases align to TRBD1. The CDR3 is 12 amino acids. In germline, CDR1 is MGHDK, CDR2 SYGVNS. Trimming at V came to 7 bases and at J to 7 bases, leaving 3 bases not matched to a gene. The CDR3 spells CASTGGGEKLFF. CDR3 DNA: TGTGCCAGCACAGGGGGAGGTGAAAAACTGTTTTTT.

The chain recombines TRBV12-3 or TRBV12-4 with TRBJ1-6; D not certain. CDR3 length: 13 residues. V lost 7 bases and J 10 bases, leaving 14 bases between the germline ends. The CDR3 sequence is CASTIIDGSPLHF. In DNA, the CDR3 is TGTGCCAGCACCATCATTGACGGGTCACCCCTCCACTTT.

V is TRBV11-3 and J is TRBJ2-7; D ambiguous. Germline V gives CDR1 SGHNT, CDR2 YENEEA. V dropped 4 bases and J dropped 4 bases, with 11 bases sitting between them. CDR3 length equals 13 residues. CDR3 sequence: CASSSPDRYEQYF. The DNA for the CDR3 is TGTGCCAGCAGCTCCCCCGATCGGTACGAGCAGTACTTC.

The J gene is TRBJ2-2, the V gene TRBV28; D may be TRBD1 (6 bases). In germline, CDR1 is MDHEN, CDR2 SYDVKM. The CDR3 consists of 16 residues. Trimming stripped 5 bases from V and 5 bases from J, with 18 bases between. This CDR3 is CASSPRATGLTGELFF. CDR3 DNA sequence: TGTGCCAGCAGTCCTCGTGCCACAGGGTTAACCGGGGAGCTGTTTTTT.

This clone was seen just once. The chain has TRBV5-1 and TRBJ1-3; a possible D gene is TRBD1 (6 bases). CDR1 SGHRS and CDR2 YFSETQ come from the germline V gene. V shed 2 bases and J shed 2 bases, with 17 bases lying between them. This CDR3 contains 17 residues. The CDR3 spells CASSFATGKLPGNTIYF. As DNA, the CDR3 is TGCGCCAGCAGCTTTGCTACAGGGAAACTGCCTGGAAACACCATATATTTT.

V is TRBV10-3 and J is TRBJ1-2, with 8 bases lining up with TRBD1. V lost 3 bases to trimming and J lost 2 bases; unmatched junction nucleotides: 2. The CDR3 is 14 residues long. CDR1 and CDR2 (germline): ENHRY, SYGVKD. CDR3 sequence (DNA): TGTGCCATCAGTGACCGGGACAGGAACTATGGCTACACCTTC. Its protein product is CAISDRDRNYGYTF.

Here the CDR3 DNA reads TGTGCCAGCAGCTTGGACAGGGGGCCGGGTTACGAGCAGTACTTC. It codes for CASSLDRGPGYEQYF. This rearrangement joins TRBV13 to TRBJ2-7; 11 bases are a match to TRBD1. The trim removed 3 bases at V and 4 bases at J, leaving 5 bases unmatched. The CDR3 totals 15 residues. Germline assignment: CDR1 PRHDT and CDR2 FYEKMQ (reference sequence).

The V call is TRBV28, the J call TRBJ1-5, with no clear D. Germline V gene sequence: CDR1 MDHEN, CDR2 SYDVKM. This CDR3 has 14 residues. Trimming pared 11 bases from V and 3 bases from J, leaving 17 bases between. CDR3 sequence: CAAGGLWNNQPQHF. CDR3 nucleotides: TGTGCCGCCGGCGGTCTCTGGAACAATCAGCCCCAGCATTTT.

This sequence joins TRBV5-5 and TRBJ1-2; D unclear. With 3 bases removed from V and 5 bases from J, the gap between germline ends came to 11 bases. CDR1 and CDR2 (germline): SGHKS, YYEKEE (reference sequence). The CDR3 is 13 amino acids. The CDR3 DNA follows: TGTGCCAGCAGCTCCCCACTCATTTATGGCTACACCTTC. Its translation: CASSSPLIYGYTF.

This clone was seen more than once but under ten times. The chain recombines TRBV4-1 with TRBJ1-4, with D hard to call. CDR1 is MGHRA and CDR2 is YSYEKL in the germline V gene. Deletions cut 1 base from V and 15 bases from J, with 9 bases between. This CDR3 has 11 residues. CDR3 protein: CASSQGRRVFF. In nucleotides, the CDR3 is TGCGCCAGCAGCCAAGGCCGGAGGGTGTTTTTT.

The V and J genes are TRBV6-5 and TRBJ1-2; perhaps TRBD1 as D (6 bases). In germline, CDR1 is MNHEY, CDR2 SVGAGI. The CDR3 has 15 amino acids. V lost 0 bases and J 0 bases, leaving 8 bases between the germline ends. CDR3 loop: CASSYSRGANYGYTF. CDR3 sequence (DNA): TGTGCCAGCAGTTACTCCAGGGGAGCTAACTATGGCTACACCTTC.